Below, 4 T cell receptor beta chains from the same sample are listed, as sequenced in a study of T-cell reconstitution after alpha-beta-depleted transplantation in children. Unique molecular identifiers were used in preparing the TCRbeta library. Via MiXCR, TCRdb re-called the PCR reads, giving one row per CDR3 protein. The sample holds around 440,000 distinct CDR3 sequences, 8% to 11% seen once. This specimen consisted of PBMCs, obtained before TCRalphabeta/CD19-depleted stem cell transplant. The receptors originated from a child aged 2-15 years with inherited bone marrow failure, due to receive a stem cell transplant.

This chain connects TRBV3-1 to TRBJ2-5; 13 bases are a match to TRBD2. Per the germline V gene, CDR1 is LGHDT and CDR2 is YNNKEL (reference sequence). The CDR3 is 15 residues long. V shed 5 bases and J 4 bases; nucleotides not matched to a gene: 4. The CDR3 sequence is CASSEGLAGRETQYF. As DNA, the CDR3 is TGTGCCAGCAGCGAGGGACTAGCGGGACGAGAGACCCAGTACTTC.

This clonotype was seen ten or more times. This chain joins TRBV10-3 and TRBJ2-7, with D perhaps TRBD1 (6 bases). Trimming pared 6 bases from V and 4 bases from J, leaving 13 bases between. Germline loops: CDR1 ENHRY, CDR2 SYGVKD. This CDR3 comprises 13 residues. The CDR3 region is CAIRSPGEYEQYF. Written as DNA, the CDR3 is TGTGCCATCAGGTCGCCAGGGGAATACGAGCAGTACTTC.

The chain is built from TRBV14 and TRBJ2-7, with 10 bases that match TRBD1. The V and J ends lost 0 bases and 3 bases, in that order; junction bases with no gene match: 14. Germline values: CDR1 SGHDN, CDR2 FVKESK. The CDR3 is made up of 19 amino acids. CDR3 region: CASSQDLVDNGTGDYEQYF. CDR3 nucleotide sequence: TGTGCCAGCAGCCAAGACTTAGTGGACAACGGGACAGGGGACTACGAGCAGTACTTC.

This clonotype was detected only a few times. This chain joins TRBV5-6 and TRBJ1-3, with TRBD1 identical over 8 bases. The length of the CDR3 is 14 residues. Germline trimming cut 3 bases from V and 11 bases from J; bases unmatched to any gene: 10. Germline CDR1 reads SGHDT; CDR2 reads YYEEEE. CDR3 amino acids: CASSWDRLQEAIYF. The CDR3 DNA reads TGTGCCAGCAGCTGGGACAGGTTGCAGGAGGCCATATATTTT.